This T cell receptor (beta chain) was identified during a study of cytomegalovirus exposure and HLA in healthy donors. General study points: In an earlier analysis, productive rearrangement rates for most beta V segments clustered near 90% or 30%.

PCR was performed using 60 Vbeta and 13 Jbeta primers. Sequenced by immunoSEQ multiplex PCR; TCRdb stores in-frame clones only, minus some. The sample records about 180,000 clones, around four fifths being singletons. The V end lost 0 bases, the J end lost 6 bases, and 15 bases lay between the germline ends. The CDR3 consists of 14 residues. Germline V gives CDR1 GTSNPN, CDR2 SVGIG (reference sequence). As for the donors, each was a healthy bone marrow donor. For this clone: Its antigen is as yet unknown.

This clonotype was sampled from a man aged 18 to 29 in good health and CMV-seronegative. Sequencing was carried out using PBMCs. V usage is TRBV30 and J usage is TRBJ2-7, with D tentatively TRBD1 (6 bases). CDR3 coding DNA: TGTGCCTGGAGTGTCCCCACAGGGTTTCGCGAGCAGTACTTC. Translating gives CAWSVPTGFREQYF. Variable domain in full (rest from reference TRBV30 and TRBJ2-7): SQTIHQWPATLVQPVGSPLSLECTVEGTSNPNLYWYRQAAGRGLQLLFYSVGIGQISSEVPQNLSASRPQDRQFILSSKKLLLSDSGFYLCAWSVPTGFREQYFGPGTRLTVT.